This T cell receptor (beta chain) emerged from a study of technical replicates of blood from a handful of donors. Sequenced by immunoSEQ multiplex PCR; TCRdb stores in-frame clones only, minus some. The sample includes tens of thousands of clones, roughly 91% of them seen just once. Deletions cut 1 base from V and 4 bases from J, with 30 bases between. Per germline, CDR1 SGHRS and CDR2 YFSETQ. The CDR3 contains 21 residues. The chain combines TRBV5-1 with TRBJ2-1, with D tentatively TRBD2 (5 bases). The source material was T cells isolated from PBMCs. The sequence came from a human donor in good health. Some clones in this sample may be carry-over from other donors' samples. The CDR3 DNA follows: TGCGCCAGCAGCTTGTTTCTAAGCCCTGGACTTCCTCCGGAGTCTTACAATGAGCAGTTCTTC. It yields the protein CASSLFLSPGLPPESYNEQFF.